The 14 T cell receptor beta chains presented below share a single source sample, sequenced in a study of beta chain features in type 1 diabetes. Reverse transcribing all isolated RNA meant expressed TCRB transcripts were sequenced. The repertoire was sequenced with immunoSEQ multiplex PCR; TCRdb's copy has only in-frame clones and lacks some. The sample has 250,000 to 350,000 clones, roughly 15% seen once; the top ten hold around 7%. Sequencing was done on a sample of central memory CD4+ T cells from blood. The source is a man younger than 45 in good health.

The chain carries TRBV5-1 and TRBJ2-1; D uncertain. Trimming took 6 bases from V and 9 from J, leaving 22 bases between them. Germline V gene sequence: CDR1 SGHRS, CDR2 YFSETQ. The CDR3 consists of 15 residues. CDR3 sequence reads: CASKGGTTKESEQFF. The CDR3 coding sequence is TGCGCCAGCAAGGGCGGAACCACCAAGGAGAGTGAGCAGTTCTTC. The full variable domain, its missing parts supplied by reference TRBV5-1 and TRBJ2-1, is KAGVTQTPRYLIKTRGQQVTLSCSPISGHRSVSWYQQTPGQGLQFLFEYFSETQRNKGNFPGRFSGRQFSNSRSEMNVSTLELGDSALYLCASKGGTTKESEQFFGPGTRLTVL.

This clone was detected a few times. The CDR3 sequence: CASSRRGEDTDTQYF. CDR3 sequence (DNA): TGTGCCAGCAGCCGCCGGGGGGAAGACACAGATACGCAGTATTTT. The V call is TRBV6-5, the J call TRBJ2-3; 7 nucleotides align to TRBD2. CDR1 is MNHEY, CDR2 SVGAGI, per germline. This CDR3 is built from 15 residues. The trim removed 6 bases at V and 2 bases at J, leaving 8 bases unmatched.

This chain links TRBV5-1 with TRBJ2-1; perhaps TRBD1 as D (6 bases). Germline assignment: CDR1 SGHRS and CDR2 YFSETQ. Trimming stripped 6 bases from V and 8 bases from J, with 18 bases between. The CDR3 is 14 amino acids. The CDR3 DNA reads as TGCGCCAGCAACCCTCTAGGGGGTAAGGATGAGCAGTTCTTC. It codes for CASNPLGGKDEQFF.

This clone was counted a few times. The V call is TRBV6-6, the J call TRBJ1-6; D is uncertain. In germline, CDR1 is MNHNY, CDR2 SVGAGI (reference sequence). The CDR3 runs to 15 residues. Trimming pared 4 bases from V and 5 bases from J, leaving 12 bases between. DNA of the CDR3: TGTGCCAGCAGTTTGGGGTTATCCGATAATTCACCCCTCCACTTT. Amino acids: CASSLGLSDNSPLHF.

This clone has only a few counts. V and J are TRBV7-2 and TRBJ2-3; D gene ambiguous. The CDR3 is made up of 14 amino acids. V lost 5 bases to trimming and J lost 0 bases, with 9 bases between them. The germline gives CDR1 SGHTA, CDR2 FQGNSA. In nucleotides, the CDR3 is TGTGCCAGCAGCGTAACAGACAGCACAGATACGCAGTATTTT. Translation gives CASSVTDSTDTQYF.

This clone was seen repeatedly, ten times or more. The chain couples TRBV7-9 to TRBJ2-3; TRBD1 is a possible D gene (6 bases). This CDR3 contains 15 residues. The germline gives CDR1 SEHNR, CDR2 FQNEAQ (reference sequence). With 3 bases removed from V and 1 base from J, the gap between germline ends came to 11 bases. The CDR3 nucleotides are TGTGCCAGCAGCTTCCAGGGGTTCGGCACAGATACGCAGTATTTT. Translation: CASSFQGFGTDTQYF.

On this clone itself: The junction departs from germline at one end; a sequencing error may be responsible. This sequence joins TRBV10-2 and TRBJ1-2; tentative D call: TRBD1 (5 bases). This CDR3 spans 13 amino acids. Germline values: CDR1 WSHSY, CDR2 SAAADI. CDR3 coding DNA: TGTGCCAGCAGCGTAGGGACCTCCTATGGCTACACCTTC. Protein product: CASSVGTSYGYTF.

The CDR3 DNA follows: TGTGCCAGTGCCTCGACAGGGGTGCAAGAGACCCAGTACTTC. Protein product: CASASTGVQETQYF. This rearrangement joins TRBV19 to TRBJ2-5, with 8 bases matching TRBD1. Trimming took 8 bases from V and 2 from J; bases not matched to a gene: 7. Germline lookup yields CDR1 LNHDA and CDR2 SQIVND (reference sequence). The CDR3 runs 14 residues.

This clone was seen a handful of times. The V and J genes are TRBV7-6 and TRBJ1-1; the match to TRBD1 covers 11 bases. This CDR3 spans 15 amino acids. Germline CDR1 reads SGHVS; CDR2 reads FNYEAQ. Germline trimming cut 5 bases from V and 2 bases from J; bases unmatched to any gene: 4. The DNA of the CDR3 is TGTGCCAGCAGCGTAAGGACAGGGGGCAACACTGAAGCTTTCTTT. Amino acids: CASSVRTGGNTEAFF.

This clone was counted ten times or more. The chain recombines TRBV5-1 with TRBJ1-6; D might be TRBD1 (5 bases). Trimming removed 0 bases at V and 10 bases at J, with 11 bases between. Germline values: CDR1 SGHRS, CDR2 YFSETQ. The length of the CDR3 is 14 residues. CDR3 amino acids: CASSLGQGESPLHF. The CDR3 DNA is TGCGCCAGCAGCTTGGGGCAGGGCGAGTCACCCCTCCACTTT.

The chain uses TRBV9 and TRBJ2-7, with 9 bases fitting TRBD1. CDR1 is SGDLS and CDR2 is YYNGEE in the germline V gene. The CDR3 is made up of 16 amino acids. J was trimmed by 1 base and V by 1 base; bases with no gene match: 6. This chain's CDR3 is CASSVTTGGLSYEQYF. The CDR3 DNA reads TGTGCCAGCAGCGTAACCACAGGGGGCCTTTCCTACGAGCAGTACTTC.

This clone was seen repeatedly, ten times or more. V is TRBV27 and J is TRBJ2-1; 14 bases are shared with TRBD2. The V and J ends lost 5 bases and 13 bases, in that order; junction bases with no gene match: 13. CDR3 length: 16 residues. Germline CDR1 reads MNHEY; CDR2 reads SMNVEV (reference sequence). The chain's CDR3 is CASSQAGLAGALNQFF. In nucleotides, the CDR3 is TGTGCCAGCAGTCAAGCGGGACTAGCGGGGGCTCTAAACCAGTTCTTC.

A word on this clone: The sample has other DNA sequences that encode this CDR3 too. The chain joins TRBV5-4 to TRBJ1-5, with a possible D match to TRBD1 (5 bases). CDR1 is SGHNT, CDR2 YYREEE, per germline (reference sequence). The CDR3 covers 13 residues. V shed 3 bases and J shed 7 bases, with 11 bases lying between them. Written as DNA, the CDR3 is TGTGCCAGCAGCTCTCAGGGAAACCAGCCCCAGCATTTT. Translation: CASSSQGNQPQHF.

The sample holds a few counts of this clone. The V call is TRBV19, the J call TRBJ2-1, with D unresolved. Germline V gene lookup returns CDR1 LNHDA and CDR2 SQIVND (reference sequence). The CDR3 loop spans 13 amino acids. Trimming took 3 bases from V and 6 from J, leaving 9 bases between them. CDR3 sequence: CASSMERRNEQFF. CDR3 DNA sequence: TGTGCCAGTAGTATGGAGCGTCGCAATGAGCAGTTCTTC.